The subject of this entry is one TCR beta chain. Its specific antigen is unknown. The input lacks base qualities; no much larger clone sits a single base away. The time point label, as the study defines it: about 28 days (+/-7) after the second vaccine dose. AZD1222 recipients given second doses at about 4 weeks or at about 12 weeks were pooled, since spike-specific TCR depth and breadth were not found to differ between the two schedules. Vaccinee samples came from UK trials COV001 and COV002, including a single-blind randomized controlled phase 2/3 trial of AZD1222 (ChAdOx1 nCoV-19) in healthy adults. For TCRbeta chain sequencing, PBMC samples were collected from trial participants at day 0 and at day 28 after the second dose. This entry comes from a study of T cell responses to AZD1222 COVID-19 vaccine (dated by TCRdb to about 2021). At the level of the whole study: A total of under 250 trial participants underwent TCR sequencing, of whom about 200 had received two doses of AZD1222 and approximately 26 had received two doses of the MenACWY control vaccine. Trial participants were enrolled into age subgroups of 18-55, 56-69 and 70-plus years, which contained around 150, 28 and 57 TCR-sequenced participants, respectively. General findings and caveats noted by the study authors: A significant rise in spike-specific TCR breadth and depth was observed after two AZD1222 doses relative to day 0 and relative to MenACWY recipients. Conclusions about previously exposed vaccinees were limited because only six AZD1222 recipients were SARS-CoV-2 seropositive at baseline. Because no day 14 peak-response samples were available, repertoires were characterized only after the peak T cell response. Participants were mostly white British and included more females than males, and it was suggested by the authors that clonal diversity may have been underestimated. Nearly half of unique spike-specific TCRs reportedly recognized epitopes outside regions mutated in the B.1.351 and B.1.1.7 variants. The 56-69-year group was small, and its depth increase did not reach significance, likely because of low power. Vaccine-associated CD4 TCRs spanned the whole spike protein, with dominant responses in regions 160-218 and 743-854.

The CDR3 regions of human TCRbeta chains were subjected to immunosequencing. On the study's bioinformatics: TCRs in the repertoires were compared against a reference library of SARS-CoV-2-specific TCRs that had been generated with the MIRA antigen-specificity platform. Breadth meant the fraction of unique TCRs that were SARS-CoV-2-associated, whereas depth meant the fraction of total T cells that were SARS-CoV-2-associated. Using the MIRA data, each spike-specific TCR was assigned both to the spike region to which the TCR was reactive and to a CD4 or CD8 class. Log10-transformed breadth and depth values were compared by one-way ANOVA with Sidak's multiple comparisons tests. TCRdb limited this immuneACCESS table to in-frame rearrangements with V and J called. A share of clones is missing; checked studies link under half to unresolved V genes, and the rest is unexplained. V, J and clone size are those of that table, while D and trimming were read from the DNA. This sample comprises about 72,000 clones, approximately 90% of them detected only once. Approximately 30% of the sample is held by the ten biggest clonotypes.

V sheds 2 bases and J sheds 7 bases, leaving 15 bases between their ends. CDR3 length: 14 amino acids, cysteine to phenylalanine. Only the CDR3 part of the read is kept: 42 bases, read in frame from the first base. Sequences GTSNPN (CDR1) and SVGIG (CDR2) are obtained from the germline V gene (reference sequence). The chain joins TRBV30 to TRBJ1-5; TRBD1 is a weak D gene call, 6 bases matching. The TCR comes from an adult who received the AZD1222 COVID-19 vaccine. The sample here was peripheral blood, taken 28 days after the second AZD1222 dose. CDR3 sequence: CAWSTTGMGQPQHF. At the DNA level, the sequence is TGTGCCTGGAGTACAACAGGGATGGGCCAGCCCCAGCATTTT. The full variable domain, completed from the reference TRBV30 and TRBJ1-5 proteins outside the CDR3, reads SQTIHQWPATLVQPVGSPLSLECTVEGTSNPNLYWYRQAAGRGLQLLFYSVGIGQISSEVPQNLSASRPQDRQFILSSKKLLLSDSGFYLCAWSTTGMGQPQHFGDGTRLSIL.